The sequence of this T cell receptor beta chain was determined in a study of T cell responses to AZD1222 COVID-19 vaccine. The study's findings and limits: Scientists sampled the repertoires only once the peak T cell response had passed. Of the AZD1222 recipients, only five to seven were seropositive at baseline. In a largely white British group with more females than males, clonal diversity was possibly underestimated.

Data came from immunoSEQ multiplex PCR; TCRdb stores just in-frame clones and leaves some out. The sample shows 90,000 to 120,000 clones, around 90% of them seen only once. As for this clone: Antigen specificity is unknown.

This CDR3 has 21 amino acids. With V trimmed by 2 bases and J by 3 bases, 23 bases remained unmatched. From germline, CDR1 is GTSNPN and CDR2 SVGIG (reference sequence). The chain has TRBV30 and TRBJ2-1; TRBD1 matches 9 bases. The specimen comprised peripheral blood, sampled 28 days after the second AZD1222 dose. The clonotype comes from an adult who received the AZD1222 COVID-19 vaccine. This chain's CDR3 is CAWSPFPGQGKSAFLYNEQFF. In DNA, the CDR3 is TGTGCCTGGAGTCCGTTCCCGGGACAGGGCAAATCGGCCTTCCTCTACAATGAGCAGTTCTTC.